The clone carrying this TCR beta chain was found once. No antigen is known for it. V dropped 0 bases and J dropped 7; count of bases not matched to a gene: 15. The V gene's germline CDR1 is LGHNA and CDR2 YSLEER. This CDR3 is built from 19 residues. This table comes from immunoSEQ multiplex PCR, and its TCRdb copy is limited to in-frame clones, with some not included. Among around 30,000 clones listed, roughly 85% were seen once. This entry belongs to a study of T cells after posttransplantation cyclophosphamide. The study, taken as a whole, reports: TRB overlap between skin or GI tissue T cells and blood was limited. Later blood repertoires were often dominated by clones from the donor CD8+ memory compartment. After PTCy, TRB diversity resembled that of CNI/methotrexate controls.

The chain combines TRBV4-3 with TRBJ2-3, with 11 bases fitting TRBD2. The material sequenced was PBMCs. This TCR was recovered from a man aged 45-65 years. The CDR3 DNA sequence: TGCGCCAGCAGCCAAGATCTAGGGGTCGGTAGCGGGGGGGCGAATACGCAGTATTTT. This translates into CASSQDLGVGSGGANTQYF.